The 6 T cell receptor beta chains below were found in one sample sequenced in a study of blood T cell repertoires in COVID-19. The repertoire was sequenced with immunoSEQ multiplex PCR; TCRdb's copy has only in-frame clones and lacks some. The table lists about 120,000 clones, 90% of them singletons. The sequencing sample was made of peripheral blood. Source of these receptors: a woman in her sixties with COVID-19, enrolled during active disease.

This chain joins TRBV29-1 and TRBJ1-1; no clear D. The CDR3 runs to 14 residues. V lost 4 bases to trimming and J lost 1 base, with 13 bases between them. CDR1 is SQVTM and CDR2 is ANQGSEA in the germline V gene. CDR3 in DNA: TGCAGCGTTGGCCGCTCAACCGGGAACACTGAAGCTTTCTTT. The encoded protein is CSVGRSTGNTEAFF.

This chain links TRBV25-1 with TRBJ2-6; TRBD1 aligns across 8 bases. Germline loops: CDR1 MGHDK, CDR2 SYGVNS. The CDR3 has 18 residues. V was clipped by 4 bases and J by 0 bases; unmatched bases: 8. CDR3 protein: CASSGGTGRPSGANVLTF. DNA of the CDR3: TGTGCCAGCAGTGGGGGGACAGGCCGCCCCTCTGGGGCCAACGTCCTGACTTTC.

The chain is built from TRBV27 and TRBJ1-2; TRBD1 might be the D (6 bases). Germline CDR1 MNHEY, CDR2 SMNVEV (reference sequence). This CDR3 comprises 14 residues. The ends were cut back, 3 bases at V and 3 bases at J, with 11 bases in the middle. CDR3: CASSFAGAYYGYTF. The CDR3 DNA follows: TGTGCCAGCAGTTTTGCAGGGGCGTACTATGGCTACACCTTC.

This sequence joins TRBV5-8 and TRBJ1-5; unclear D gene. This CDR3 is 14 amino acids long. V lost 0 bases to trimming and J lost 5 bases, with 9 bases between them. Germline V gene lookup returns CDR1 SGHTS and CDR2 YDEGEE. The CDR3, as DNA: TGTGCCAGCAGCTTGGTCACAGTTCATCAGCCCCAGCATTTT. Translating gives CASSLVTVHQPQHF.

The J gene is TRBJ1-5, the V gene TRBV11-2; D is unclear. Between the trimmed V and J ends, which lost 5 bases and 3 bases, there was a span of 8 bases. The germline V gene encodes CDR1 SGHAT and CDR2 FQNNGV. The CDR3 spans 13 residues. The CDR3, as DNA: TGTGCCAGCAGCCGAGACACCAATCAGCCCCAGCATTTT. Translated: CASSRDTNQPQHF.

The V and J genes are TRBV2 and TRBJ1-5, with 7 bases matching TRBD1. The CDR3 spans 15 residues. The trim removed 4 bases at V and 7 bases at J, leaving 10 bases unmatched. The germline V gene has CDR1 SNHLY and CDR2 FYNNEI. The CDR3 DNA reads TGTGCCAGCAGTGTCGCACAGGGGCAAGGGCAGCCCCAGCATTTT. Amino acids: CASSVAQGQGQPQHF.